This section outlines one T cell receptor (beta chain) sequence together with its context. Its antigen is as yet unknown. The CDR3 is 15 residues long. Trimming took 7 bases from V and 3 from J; bases not matched to a gene: 9. Germline V gene sequence: CDR1 MDHEN, CDR2 SYDVKM. Time point meaning: persistent/refractory GD, antithyroid drugs over 5 years with positive TRAb. PBMC RNA was the source of the TCR library. Enrollment of patients was through an endocrinology department in Xi'an, China. Through Arm-PCR of CDR3 regions and iRepertoire HTBI primers, TCR beta libraries were built. TCRdb re-called the multiplex PCR reads through MiXCR, storing one row per CDR3 protein. The sample contains about 400,000 distinct CDR3 sequences, less than 25% of which appear only once. This sample is part of a study of regulatory T cells in long-lasting Graves disease. Study-wide results and caveats: Persistent Graves' patients possessed reduced TCR diversity relative to recently diagnosed ones. Persistent disease favored TRBV28, TRBJ1-2 and TRBJ2-5. Those with persistent disease had in common more public clonotypes (about 2,700) than new patients (approximately 1,000).

The sequence was collected from a female donor with Graves disease. The V gene is TRBV28, the J gene TRBJ2-7; 10 bases align to TRBD2. This specimen consisted of peripheral blood mononuclear cells (PBMCs), obtained when the disease was refractory, from a patient treated with antithyroid drugs. CDR3 in amino acids: CASTLTSGNIYEQYF. CDR3 bases: TGTGCCAGCACTCTTACTAGCGGGAATATCTACGAGCAGTACTTC. The full variable domain, rest sourced from reference TRBV28 and TRBJ2-7, is DVKVTQSSRYLVKRTGEKVFLECVQDMDHENMFWYRQDPGLGLRLIYFSYDVKMKEKGDIPEGYSVSREKKERFSLILESASTNQTSMYLCASTLTSGNIYEQYFGPGTRLTVT.